A single sample is the source of the 25 T cell receptor beta chains below, sequenced in a study of T cell responses to AZD1222 COVID-19 vaccine. Measured with immunoSEQ multiplex PCR; TCRdb has only the in-frame clones, and not every one. This sample carries about 140,000 clones, 88% of them seen once, and the ten largest clones take roughly 3.8%. Sample: peripheral blood, taken on day 0 of AZD1222 vaccination. The receptor set was obtained from an adult in good health.

The chain is built from TRBV20-1 and TRBJ1-4; D gene unclear. Trimming removed 6 bases from V and 4 bases from J, with 6 bases in between. Per the germline V gene, CDR1 is DFQATT and CDR2 is SNEGSKA (reference sequence). The CDR3 runs 11 residues. The chain's CDR3 is CSAGINEKLFF. CDR3 nucleotides: TGCAGTGCCGGGATTAATGAAAAACTGTTTTTT.

V usage is TRBV5-4 and J usage is TRBJ2-7; D is undetermined. CDR3 length: 12 residues. Per germline, CDR1 SGHNT and CDR2 YYREEE (reference sequence). V lost 2 bases, J lost 4 bases, and 7 bases lay in between. DNA for the CDR3: TGTGCCAGCAGCTTATCCACATACGAGCAGTACTTC. Translating it yields CASSLSTYEQYF. Supplemented by reference TRBV5-4 and TRBJ2-7, the full variable domain reads ETGVTQSPTHLIKTRGQQVTLRCSSQSGHNTVSWYQQALGQGPQFIFQYYREEENGRGNFPPRFSGLQFPNYSSELNVNALELDDSALYLCASSLSTYEQYFGPGTRLTVT.

This clone was counted between two and nine times. V gene TRBV19 combines with J gene TRBJ1-2; D gene ambiguous. The CDR3 contains 14 residues. The germline V gene has CDR1 LNHDA and CDR2 SQIVND (reference sequence). The V and J ends lost 4 bases and 3 bases respectively, with 12 bases between them. The CDR3 is CASSRMGGDYGYTF. CDR3 coding DNA: TGTGCCAGTAGTAGGATGGGCGGAGACTATGGCTACACCTTC.

This clone occurred a few times. The chain recombines TRBV7-2 with TRBJ1-5; no firm D call. This CDR3 has 17 residues. Trimming stripped 1 base from V and 1 base from J, with 14 bases between. In germline, CDR1 is SGHTA, CDR2 FQGNSA. The chain's CDR3 is CASSLGLSLGSNQPQHF. The CDR3 DNA reads as TGTGCCAGCAGCTTAGGCCTCTCTTTGGGAAGCAATCAGCCCCAGCATTTT.

This clone was seen only once. This CDR3 is CASRPPGLGFSEQFF. The CDR3 nucleotides read TGTGCCAGCAGGCCTCCGGGACTAGGGTTTAGTGAGCAGTTCTTC. This chain connects TRBV11-2 to TRBJ2-1; 8 bases map to TRBD2. The CDR3 spans 15 residues. Germline V lookup: CDR1 SGHAT, CDR2 FQNNGV. Unmatched junction bases numbered 13, after V lost 6 bases and J lost 9 bases. The variable domain in full, with the rest retrieved from reference TRBV11-2 and TRBJ2-1, is EAGVAQSPRYKIIEKRQSVAFWCNPISGHATLYWYQQILGQGPKLLIQFQNNGVVDDSQLPKDRFSAERLKGVDSTLKIQPAKLEDSAVYLCASRPPGLGFSEQFFGPGTRLTVL.

The J gene is TRBJ2-5, the V gene TRBV7-3; 11 nucleotides match TRBD2. This CDR3 is built from 18 residues. J lost 0 bases, V lost 5 bases, and 11 bases had no gene match. Per the germline V gene, CDR1 is SGHTA and CDR2 is FQGTGA. The CDR3 DNA is TGTGCCAGCAGCCCATTTGGACTAGCGGGCCGACACCAAGAGACCCAGTACTTC. Translation gives CASSPFGLAGRHQETQYF.

The sample holds a few counts of this clone. This chain connects TRBV6-5 to TRBJ2-3, with D possibly matching TRBD1 (6 bases). Germline values: CDR1 MNHEY, CDR2 SVGAGI. The CDR3 covers 15 residues. The germline V and J ends were trimmed by 6 bases and 2 bases, with 15 bases remaining between them. The CDR3 spells CASSLRQVATDTQYF. CDR3 sequence (DNA): TGTGCCAGCAGCCTCCGACAGGTAGCCACAGATACGCAGTATTTT.

V gene TRBV6-2 or TRBV6-3 combines with J gene TRBJ1-5; D ambiguous. With 5 bases removed from V and 10 bases from J, the gap between germline ends came to 12 bases. Per the germline V gene, CDR1 is MNHEY and CDR2 is SVGEGT. The CDR3 covers 12 residues. The CDR3 spells CASSASREPQHF. The CDR3 nucleotides are TGTGCCAGCAGTGCCAGCCGGGAACCCCAGCATTTT.

The V gene is TRBV4-1, the J gene TRBJ1-1; 7 bases match TRBD1. The CDR3 covers 17 residues. The trim removed 2 bases at V and 7 bases at J, leaving 16 bases unmatched. Per germline, CDR1 MGHRA and CDR2 YSYEKL. CDR3 in DNA: TGCGCCAGCAGCCAACGGACCCGGATGAGGGGGCCCGGTGAAGCTTTCTTT. Residues: CASSQRTRMRGPGEAFF.

Of note for this clone: The same CDR3 also results from other DNA sequences found in this sample. The chain links TRBV30 to TRBJ1-1; tentatively, D is TRBD1 (5 bases). This CDR3 has 13 residues. Germline CDR1 reads GTSNPN; CDR2 reads SVGIG (reference sequence). V was shortened by 1 base and J by 1 base, with 7 bases between the two germline ends. CDR3 sequence: CAWSGQGNTEAFF. The CDR3 DNA follows: TGTGCCTGGAGTGGGCAGGGGAACACTGAAGCTTTCTTT. The whole variable domain, filled in from reference TRBV30 and TRBJ1-1, reads SQTIHQWPATLVQPVGSPLSLECTVEGTSNPNLYWYRQAAGRGLQLLFYSVGIGQISSEVPQNLSASRPQDRQFILSSKKLLLSDSGFYLCAWSGQGNTEAFFGQGTRLTVV.

The V call is TRBV10-3, the J call TRBJ2-1, with unresolved D. The CDR3 is made up of 15 amino acids. Germline V gene lookup returns CDR1 ENHRY and CDR2 SYGVKD. Trimming pared 3 bases from V and 3 bases from J, leaving 12 bases between. CDR3 coding DNA: TGTGCCATCAGTGATGAGGCTAATTACTACAATGAGCAGTTCTTC. Encoded protein: CAISDEANYYNEQFF.

This rearrangement joins TRBV4-3 to TRBJ1-2, with no clear D. The CDR3 has 13 residues. Trimming stripped 4 bases from V and 6 bases from J, with 12 bases between. Germline loops: CDR1 LGHNA, CDR2 YSLEER. The CDR3 DNA is TGCGCCAGCAGCCTGGATGGTTTAGATGGCTACACCTTC. It codes for CASSLDGLDGYTF.

V and J are TRBV29-1 and TRBJ2-5; no reliable D call. CDR3 size: 12 residues. Germline CDR1 is SQVTM and CDR2 is ANQGSEA. V was pared by 1 base and J by 4 bases, with 7 bases between. CDR3 sequence (DNA): TGCAGCGTTGAAGTAAGGTTAGAGACCCAGTACTTC. It codes for CSVEVRLETQYF.

The chain has TRBV27 and TRBJ1-5; D remains ambiguous. Trimming left V 6 bases short and J 1 base short, with 7 bases between. The V gene's germline CDR1 is MNHEY and CDR2 SMNVEV (reference sequence). This CDR3 is built from 13 residues. CDR3 sequence: CASRLDSNQPQHF. CDR3 nucleotides: TGTGCCAGCAGACTCGACAGCAATCAGCCCCAGCATTTT.

The rearrangement joins TRBV15 to TRBJ2-3, with TRBD2 matching over 8 bases. V was clipped by 9 bases and J by 0 bases; unmatched bases: 11. The germline V gene has CDR1 LNHNV and CDR2 YYDKDF (reference sequence). This CDR3 has 16 residues. The DNA for the CDR3 is TGTGCCACAAAGCCCGGGACTAGAATTAGCACAGATACGCAGTATTTT. Translation gives CATKPGTRISTDTQYF. The full variable domain, its missing parts supplied by reference TRBV15 and TRBJ2-3, is DAMVIQNPRYQVTQFGKPVTLSCSQTLNHNVMYWYQQKSSQAPKLLFHYYDKDFNNEADTPDNFQSRRPNTSFCFLDIRSPGLGDTAMYLCATKPGTRISTDTQYFGPGTRLTVL.

This chain links TRBV28 with TRBJ1-3; no clear D gene. In germline, CDR1 is MDHEN, CDR2 SYDVKM. With 5 bases removed from V and 4 bases from J, the gap between germline ends came to 15 bases. This CDR3 is 15 amino acids long. As DNA, the CDR3 is TGTGCCAGCAGTCCCTCCGAAGACCGCGGAAACACCATATATTTT. This sequence encodes CASSPSEDRGNTIYF.

The chain recombines TRBV12-3 or TRBV12-4 with TRBJ2-7; D unresolved. The CDR3 spans 11 residues. The V gene lost 3 bases and the J gene lost 5 bases, with 5 bases spanning the gap. The CDR3 DNA sequence: TGTGCCAGCAGTTTGGGGAACGAGCAGTACTTC. Its translation: CASSLGNEQYF.

The rearrangement links TRBV15 to TRBJ2-3, with D unclear. The ends were cut back, 1 base at V and 9 bases at J, with 8 bases in the middle. The germline V gene encodes CDR1 LNHNV and CDR2 YYDKDF (reference sequence). The CDR3 is 12 amino acids. The CDR3 sequence: CATSRVSATQYF. CDR3 DNA sequence: TGTGCCACCAGCAGAGTATCTGCCACGCAGTATTTT.

The chain joins TRBV28 to TRBJ2-3; D perhaps matches TRBD1 (5 bases). The germline CDR1 and CDR2 sequences are MDHEN and SYDVKM. The CDR3 sequence is 12 residues long. The ends were cut back, 1 base at V and 8 bases at J, with 7 bases in the middle. The CDR3 DNA follows: TGTGCCAGCAGTTTATTAGGGGTTACGCAGTATTTT. Translation: CASSLLGVTQYF. The full variable domain, its missing parts supplied by reference TRBV28 and TRBJ2-3, is DVKVTQSSRYLVKRTGEKVFLECVQDMDHENMFWYRQDPGLGLRLIYFSYDVKMKEKGDIPEGYSVSREKKERFSLILESASTNQTSMYLCASSLLGVTQYFGPGTRLTVL.

A single count supports this clone. This chain joins TRBV7-9 and TRBJ2-3; 7 bases are shared with TRBD2. After removal of 3 bases from V and 5 bases from J, the junction contained 2 bases not matched to a gene. CDR1 is SEHNR and CDR2 is FQNEAQ in the germline V gene (reference sequence). CDR3 size: 13 residues. DNA for the CDR3: TGTGCCAGCAGCTTTGCGGGAGAAGATACGCAGTATTTT. Encoded protein: CASSFAGEDTQYF.

This clone was picked up one time. CDR3 sequence: CASSPPGDGNTIYF. The DNA of the CDR3 is TGTGCCAGCAGCCCCCCGGGGGACGGAAACACCATATATTTT. This chain links TRBV6-5 with TRBJ1-3, with D tentatively TRBD1 (5 bases). The CDR3 spans 14 residues. The germline V gene has CDR1 MNHEY and CDR2 SVGAGI. The germline V and J ends were trimmed by 6 bases and 4 bases, with 13 bases remaining between them.

The V and J genes are TRBV5-1 and TRBJ1-4, with a weak D call TRBD1 (5 bases). V dropped 4 bases and J dropped 6 bases, with 13 bases sitting between them. The CDR3 runs 14 residues. In germline, CDR1 is SGHRS, CDR2 YFSETQ. CDR3: CASSPRGSDEKLFF. The CDR3 DNA is TGCGCCAGCAGCCCTCGGGGGAGCGATGAAAAACTGTTTTTT.

This sequence joins TRBV3-1 (or the pseudogene TRBV3-2) and TRBJ2-7, with unresolved D. The CDR3 spans 14 residues. Trimming removed 3 bases from V and 1 base from J, with 10 bases in between. The germline V gene has CDR1 LGHDT and CDR2 YNNKEL (reference sequence). The CDR3, as DNA: TGTGCCAGCAGCCACCTAAGCGAGTCCTACGAGCAGTACTTC. Translating it yields CASSHLSESYEQYF.

The chain joins TRBV28 to TRBJ1-2; 7 bases agree with TRBD1. The CDR3 totals 14 residues. CDR1 is MDHEN, CDR2 SYDVKM, per germline. V shed 6 bases and J 7 bases; nucleotides not matched to a gene: 11. CDR3 coding DNA: TGTGCCAGCAGCATAACAGGGGTGTTGGTTGGCTACACCTTC. It is translated as CASSITGVLVGYTF.

The rearrangement uses TRBV6-5 and TRBJ1-5, with a weak D call TRBD1 (5 bases). Germline CDR1 MNHEY, CDR2 SVGAGI. With 6 bases removed from V and 5 bases from J, the gap between germline ends came to 14 bases. The CDR3 contains 14 residues. CDR3 DNA: TGTGCCAGCAGCTTGGGGGGTCGGGATCAGCCCCAGCATTTT. Translating gives CASSLGGRDQPQHF.